The 8 T cell receptor beta chains below all came from one sample that was sequenced in a study of regulatory T cells in long-lasting Graves disease. Sequencing libraries for TCR beta were prepared with iRepertoire HTBI primers and Arm-PCR of CDR3 regions. TCRdb re-called the multiplex PCR reads with MiXCR, one entry per CDR3 protein. This table has 400,000 to 450,000 distinct CDR3 sequences, around 20% appearing once. The time point was: persistent/refractory GD, antithyroid drugs over 5 years with positive TRAb. Extracted RNA from PBMCs served as the source of the TCR library. The specimen comprised peripheral blood mononuclear cells (PBMCs), sampled when the disease was refractory, from a patient treated with antithyroid drugs. These receptors were taken from a female donor with Graves disease.

This clonotype was seen many times. The V call is TRBV7-9, the J call TRBJ2-5; D is possibly TRBD1 (6 bases). With 11 bases removed from V and 2 bases from J, the gap between germline ends came to 18 bases. CDR1 is SEHNR, CDR2 FQNEAQ, per germline (reference sequence). The CDR3 is made up of 14 amino acids. The CDR3 nucleotides are TGTGCCGGAAGCTCCTCAGGGGCTCAAGAGACCCAGTACTTC. It specifies CAGSSSGAQETQYF.

J is TRBJ1-5 and V is TRBV5-1; D gene uncertain. There are 13 residues in the CDR3. Germline CDR1 is SGHRS and CDR2 is YFSETQ. V dropped 1 base and J dropped 4 bases, with 6 bases sitting between them. The CDR3 nucleotides are TGCGCCAGCAGCTTGTCTCAAAATCAGCCCCAGCATTTT. Translation gives CASSLSQNQPQHF.

This chain links TRBV29-1 with TRBJ2-7; TRBD2 matches 7 bases. Germline CDR1 reads SQVTM; CDR2 reads ANQGSEA. Trimming cost V 4 bases and J 7 bases; bases outside gene matches: 4. The CDR3 extends over 11 amino acids. The CDR3 region is CSVGGGGEQYF. The DNA of the CDR3 is TGCAGCGTTGGTGGGGGGGGGGAGCAGTACTTC.

The V call is TRBV6-4, the J call TRBJ1-5; possibly TRBD1 for D (5 bases). V shed 3 bases and J shed 7 bases, with 10 bases lying between them. The CDR3 is made up of 13 amino acids. Germline V gives CDR1 MRHNA, CDR2 SNTAGT. The CDR3 DNA follows: TGTGCCAGCAGTGAATTGGAGGGGCAGCCCCAGCATTTT. Its protein product is CASSELEGQPQHF.

This clonotype was seen a few times. The chain combines TRBV30 with TRBJ2-4; D is unresolved. The CDR3 spans 12 residues. The V gene lost 3 bases and the J gene lost 6 bases, with 9 bases spanning the gap. From germline, CDR1 is GTSNPN and CDR2 SVGIG (reference sequence). The DNA for the CDR3 is TGTGCCTGGAGGGACCTGGGAAACATTCAGTACTTC. Translating it yields CAWRDLGNIQYF.

This rearrangement joins TRBV7-2 to TRBJ1-1; 8 positions match TRBD1. J was trimmed by 4 bases and V by 3 bases; bases with no gene match: 7. Germline V lookup: CDR1 SGHTA, CDR2 FQGNSA. The CDR3 totals 15 residues. The CDR3 protein is CASSFDRGGGTEAFF. CDR3 nucleotides: TGTGCCAGCAGCTTCGACAGGGGTGGGGGCACTGAAGCTTTCTTT.

This clonotype came up many times. The genes are TRBV7-2 and TRBJ2-5; 13 bases map to TRBD2. After removal of 4 bases from V and 13 bases from J, the junction contained 12 bases not matched to a gene. CDR3 length: 15 residues. The germline V gene has CDR1 SGHTA and CDR2 FQGNSA. CDR3 DNA sequence: TGTGCCAGCAGCTCGCGGACTAGCGGGAGTCTGTTGGGGTACTTC. This translates into CASSSRTSGSLLGYF.

Only a few counts were recorded for this clonotype. The chain carries TRBV28 and TRBJ2-3; no clear D. Germline loops: CDR1 MDHEN, CDR2 SYDVKM. The CDR3 is 14 residues long. Trimming took off 2 bases at V and 0 bases at J, with 6 bases between the two ends. CDR3 amino acids: CASSLAPSTDTQYF. The CDR3 nucleotides read TGTGCCAGCAGTTTAGCCCCCAGCACAGATACGCAGTATTTT.